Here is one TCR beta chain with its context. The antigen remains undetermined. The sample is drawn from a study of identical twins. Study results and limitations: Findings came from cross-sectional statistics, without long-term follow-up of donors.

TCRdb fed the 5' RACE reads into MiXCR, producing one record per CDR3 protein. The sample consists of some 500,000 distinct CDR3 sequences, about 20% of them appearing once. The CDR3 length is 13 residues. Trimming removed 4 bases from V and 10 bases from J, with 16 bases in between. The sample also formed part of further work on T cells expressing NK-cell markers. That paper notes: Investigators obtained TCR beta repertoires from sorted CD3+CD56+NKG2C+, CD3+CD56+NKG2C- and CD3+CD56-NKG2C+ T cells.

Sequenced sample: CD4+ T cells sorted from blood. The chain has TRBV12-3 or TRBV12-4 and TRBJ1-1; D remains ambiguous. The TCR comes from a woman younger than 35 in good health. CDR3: CASSSKTGSRAFF. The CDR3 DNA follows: TGTGCCAGCAGTTCAAAAACCGGCTCCCGAGCTTTCTTT.